The rows below give T cell receptor beta chains drawn from one sample of a study of T cell responses to AZD1222 COVID-19 vaccine. Using immunoSEQ multiplex PCR, the repertoire was profiled, and TCRdb retains in-frame clones only, with some absent. This sample has 120,000 to 150,000 clones; approximately 91% occur once, and the top ten carry around 4.7%. This material consisted of peripheral blood, taken on day 0 of AZD1222 vaccination. The source is an adult in good health. CDR3s include the opening cysteine and the closing phenylalanine or tryptophan. D genes are given only for firm matches. Size is omitted from some rows. Given values are once, few, many or a class for expanded clones.

d_call,j_call,clone_size,v_call,cdr3_nt,cdr3_aa
-,TRBJ2-7,-,TRBV30,TGTGCCGTGGGAGTGATCTACGAGCAGTACTTC,CAVGVIYEQYF
TRBD1,TRBJ1-4,-,TRBV2,TGTGCCAGCAGTCCGGGACAGGGCGTTCTTAGTATCGGTGAAAAACTGTTTTTT,CASSPGQGVLSIGEKLFF
-,TRBJ1-2,once,TRBV30,TGTGCCCGAGCCTGGGGGGGGGACGGCTACACCTTC,CARAWGGDGYTF
-,TRBJ1-5,-,TRBV5-6,TGTGCCAGCAGCAGGGACGGGTTCAATCAGCCCCAGCATTTT,CASSRDGFNQPQHF
-,TRBJ2-7,-,TRBV6-6,TGTGCCAGCAGTCGACCGTCCGGGGCCTACTACGAGCAGTACTTC,CASSRPSGAYYEQYF
TRBD1,TRBJ2-3,-,TRBV7-6,TGTGCCAGCAGCCCCGGGACAGGGGACGAAGATACGCAGTATTTT,CASSPGTGDEDTQYF
-,TRBJ2-3,-,TRBV29-1,TGCAGCGCGACCCTCACAGATACGCAGTATTTT,CSATLTDTQYF
TRBD1,TRBJ1-1,-,TRBV18,TGTGCCAGCTCGGGGACAGGAGTCACTGAAGCTTTCTTT,CASSGTGVTEAFF
-,TRBJ1-4,-,TRBV15,TGTGCCACCAGCAGAGAGGGGGGGCCGGAAAAACTGTTTTTT,CATSREGGPEKLFF
-,TRBJ1-1,-,TRBV18,TGTGCCAGCTCCCGCGCCGAGGCAGGGAACACTGAAGCTTTCTTT,CASSRAEAGNTEAFF
-,TRBJ1-2,-,TRBV30,TGTGCCTGGAGTGGGGGGCTTTGGGAGAACTTCGATGGCTACACCTTC,CAWSGGLWENFDGYTF
-,TRBJ1-6,few,TRBV2,TGTGCCAGCAGTGAATTCGGCAGGGAGGATAATTCACCCCTCCACTTT,CASSEFGREDNSPLHF
TRBD1,TRBJ1-2,-,TRBV5-5,TGTGCCAGCAGCTCCTGGACAGGGGGCAACTATGGCTACACCTTC,CASSSWTGGNYGYTF
-,TRBJ1-2,-,TRBV11-2,TGTGCCAGCAGCTATTTCCCAGCTAACTATGGCTACACCTTC,CASSYFPANYGYTF
-,TRBJ1-1,-,TRBV6-4,TGTGCCAGCAGTCCCACAGCGAACACTGAAGCTTTCTTT,CASSPTANTEAFF
-,TRBJ2-5,-,TRBV20-1,TGCAGTGCACCCAAGCAAGAGACCCAGTACTTC,CSAPKQETQYF
-,TRBJ2-2,-,TRBV19,TGTGCCAGTAGTATAGATCGGCAGAGCACCGGGGAGCTGTTTTTT,CASSIDRQSTGELFF
-,TRBJ1-6,-,TRBV28,TGTGCCAGCAGTTTCATTGGCTCCTATAATTCACCCCTCCACTTT,CASSFIGSYNSPLHF
TRBD2,TRBJ2-7,-,TRBV6-5,TGTGCCAGCAGCCGGACTAGCGGAACCTACGAGCAGTACTTC,CASSRTSGTYEQYF
-,TRBJ2-2,few,TRBV7-9,TGTGCCAGCAGCAGCACCGGGACAAAGACCGGGGAGCTGTTTTTT,CASSSTGTKTGELFF
-,TRBJ1-1,-,TRBV19,TGTGCCAGTGGGACGGATTTAAACACTGAAGCTTTCTTT,CASGTDLNTEAFF
TRBD2,TRBJ2-1,-,TRBV7-9,TGTGCCAGCAGTGCCCTAGCGGGAGTTAATGAGCAGTTCTTC,CASSALAGVNEQFF
-,TRBJ1-1,-,TRBV7-9,TGTGCCAGCAGCTCAGGTTGGACTGAAGCTTTCTTT,CASSSGWTEAFF
-,TRBJ2-7,-,TRBV7-6,TGTGCCAGCAGCATAAAACCGGGACCATTCTACGAGCAGTACTTC,CASSIKPGPFYEQYF
-,TRBJ1-1,once,TRBV7-8,TGTGCCAGCAGCTTTACAGGGAGATGGAACACTGAAGCTTTCTTT,CASSFTGRWNTEAFF
TRBD1,TRBJ2-7,-,TRBV19,TGTGCCAGTAGTGTAGGCCCTGGACAGGGAACCTCCTACGAGCAGTACTTC,CASSVGPGQGTSYEQYF
TRBD1,TRBJ1-5,-,TRBV30,TGTGCCTGGAGTGTAGGGACAGGGATCAATCAGCCCCAGCATTTT,CAWSVGTGINQPQHF
-,TRBJ1-3,-,TRBV18,TGTGCCAGCTCACCAGAGGACCGAGGAAACACCATATATTTT,CASSPEDRGNTIYF